This T cell receptor beta chain stems from a study of blood T cell repertoires in COVID-19. Overall study: COVID-19 samples from acute and convalescent phases originated in the United States, Italy and Spain.

Produced via immunoSEQ multiplex PCR; TCRdb's table is partial and in-frame only. The data show about 250,000 clones, around 85% seen once. With 5 bases clipped from V and 7 bases from J, the junction kept 12 bases outside the gene matches. The CDR3 loop spans 16 amino acids. Germline-derived CDR1 and CDR2 are LNHDA and SQIVND (reference sequence). Sequencing used peripheral blood. The source is a human donor with COVID-19, enrolled during active disease. The donor label of this sample is uncertain. This chain connects TRBV19 to TRBJ1-4; 8 bases are shared with TRBD1. The CDR3 reads CASSGGQAGPGEKLFF. The CDR3 nucleotides read TGTGCCAGTAGTGGGGGACAGGCGGGCCCCGGTGAAAAACTGTTTTTT.